A selection of T cell receptor beta chains follows, all from one sample in a study of cytomegalovirus exposure and HLA in healthy donors. Some clones are missing from TCRdb's copy, which holds only in-frame ones; the method was immunoSEQ multiplex PCR. The profile shows 160,000 or so clones, roughly 80% of them singletons. The sequenced sample consisted of PBMCs. These receptors were collected from a woman in her thirties in good health and CMV-seropositive. The CDR3 runs from the conserved cysteine through the conserved F or W. A D gene is named only where the DNA matches it firmly. Clone size, where shown, is once, few, many, or a class for clones that have expanded.

V gene	clone size	D gene	J gene	CDR3 protein	CDR3 DNA
TRBV2	NA	TRBD2	TRBJ2-5	CASSEITGGLGTQYF	TGTGCCAGCAGTGAAATAACGGGGGGGCTAGGGACCCAGTACTTC
TRBV11-3	few	NA	TRBJ1-5	CASSSTENQPQHF	TGTGCCAGCAGCTCGACAGAGAATCAGCCCCAGCATTTT
TRBV5-5	once	NA	TRBJ2-5	CASSYRLSPETQYF	TGTGCCAGCAGCTACCGACTGAGTCCGGAGACCCAGTACTTC
TRBV5-1	NA	NA	TRBJ2-3	CASSLAIGQLNTQYF	TGCGCCAGCAGCTTGGCCATCGGACAGCTGAATACGCAGTATTTT
TRBV6-1	NA	TRBD1	TRBJ1-3	CASRQGPGNTIYF	TGTGCCAGCAGACAGGGGCCGGGAAACACCATATATTTT
TRBV7-6	once	TRBD1	TRBJ2-2	CASSVSPGQGAGELFF	TGTGCCAGCAGCGTTTCTCCGGGACAGGGGGCCGGGGAGCTGTTTTTT
TRBV9	once	TRBD1	TRBJ2-7	CASSVVQTGGEQYF	TGTGCCAGCAGCGTAGTACAAACAGGGGGCGAGCAGTACTTC
TRBV29-1	once	TRBD1	TRBJ2-3	CSVRTGADKEDTQYF	TGCAGCGTCAGGACAGGGGCAGACAAGGAAGATACGCAGTATTTT
TRBV7-2	NA	TRBD2	TRBJ2-2	CASSLPSGGPTGELFF	TGTGCCAGCAGCTTACCTAGCGGGGGCCCCACCGGGGAGCTGTTTTTT
TRBV7-3	NA	TRBD2	TRBJ2-5	CASSLGGSGSAQETQYF	TGTGCCAGCAGCTTAGGGGGTAGCGGGTCCGCCCAAGAGACCCAGTACTTC
TRBV10-3	NA	TRBD1	TRBJ2-7	CAISAGQGAYEQYF	TGTGCCATCAGTGCAGGACAGGGGGCCTACGAGCAGTACTTC
TRBV9	NA	NA	TRBJ2-3	CASSVGGNFGDTQYF	TGTGCCAGCAGCGTAGGAGGAAATTTTGGAGATACGCAGTATTTT
TRBV7-2	few	TRBD1	TRBJ1-4	CASSLTGDGYEKLFF	TGTGCCAGCAGCTTAACAGGGGATGGGTATGAAAAACTGTTTTTT
TRBV5-1	NA	TRBD2	TRBJ2-3	CASSSGAGDTQYF	TGCGCCAGTTCTAGCGGGGCAGGCGATACGCAGTATTTT
TRBV29-1	NA	TRBD1	TRBJ2-3	CSVEGEGGTGTDTQYF	TGCAGCGTTGAGGGAGAAGGGGGCACCGGTACAGATACGCAGTATTTT
TRBV9	NA	NA	TRBJ2-1	CASSAEAYNEQFF	TGTGCCAGCAGCGCCGAGGCATACAATGAACAGTTCTTC
TRBV4-2	NA	NA	TRBJ2-7	CASSQDVGGSYEQYF	TGTGCCAGCAGCCAAGATGTAGGCGGCTCCTACGAGCAGTACTTC
TRBV5-5	once	TRBD1	TRBJ2-3	CASSSYRGPGDTQYF	TGTGCCAGCAGCTCCTACAGGGGGCCAGGAGATACGCAGTATTTT
TRBV5-1	NA	NA	TRBJ1-1	CASSLVLWAGTEAFF	TGCGCCAGCAGCTTGGTTTTGTGGGCGGGCACTGAAGCTTTCTTT
TRBV27	NA	TRBD1	TRBJ1-1	CASSSLTGGHEAFF	TGTGCCAGCAGTTCTTTAACAGGGGGCCATGAAGCTTTCTTT
TRBV4-3	few	NA	TRBJ1-1	CASSHYRATEAFF	TGCGCCAGCAGCCATTACAGGGCCACTGAAGCTTTCTTT
TRBV28	NA	TRBD2	TRBJ2-1	CASSHTGGNLAGGLREQFF	TGTGCCAGCAGCCACACGGGGGGCAATTTAGCGGGGGGGCTCCGAGAGCAGTTCTTC
TRBV29-1	NA	NA	TRBJ1-1	CSGLGGTEAFF	TGCAGCGGCTTGGGGGGCACTGAAGCTTTCTTT
TRBV5-4	NA	TRBD1	TRBJ1-1	CASSLTGTGYGKTEAFF	TGTGCCAGCAGCTTGACCGGGACAGGGTACGGTAAGACTGAAGCTTTCTTT
TRBV9	NA	NA	TRBJ1-3	CASSVGDITSGNTIYF	TGTGCCAGCAGCGTAGGGGACATCACCTCTGGAAACACCATATATTTT
TRBV14	NA	NA	TRBJ1-1	CASSHGGGLNTEAFF	TGTGCCAGCAGCCATGGGGGGGGTCTGAACACTGAAGCTTTCTTT
TRBV7-9	NA	NA	TRBJ1-2	CASSLELRGAYGYTF	TGTGCCAGCAGCTTAGAGCTTCGGGGGGCCTATGGCTACACCTTC
TRBV9	NA	TRBD1	TRBJ1-4	CASSSGDRGYEKLFF	TGTGCCAGCAGCTCCGGGGACAGGGGATATGAAAAACTGTTTTTT
TRBV6-5	NA	TRBD1	TRBJ1-3	CASSLQGASGNTIYF	TGTGCCAGCAGTCTACAGGGGGCATCTGGAAACACCATATATTTT
TRBV25-1	NA	TRBD2	TRBJ2-1	CASSEYVGGAYNEQFF	TGTGCCAGCAGTGAATATGTCGGGGGGGCCTACAATGAGCAGTTCTTC
TRBV12-5	once	NA	TRBJ2-5	CASGLVREEQYF	TGTGCTAGTGGTTTGGTAAGGGAGGAGCAGTACTTC
TRBV27	NA	NA	TRBJ1-2	CASSLIPSGGSSWGYTF	TGTGCCAGCAGTTTAATCCCCTCGGGGGGAAGTTCGTGGGGCTACACCTTC
TRBV27	once	TRBD2	TRBJ2-2	CASTFGGAGELFF	TGTGCCAGCACCTTCGGGGGGGCCGGGGAGCTGTTTTTT
TRBV2	NA	NA	TRBJ2-1	CASSGGKSYNEQFF	TGTGCCAGCAGTGGGGGCAAATCCTACAATGAGCAGTTCTTC
TRBV4-3	NA	TRBD1	TRBJ2-1	CASSQRTTGGDSYNEQFF	TGCGCCAGCAGCCAGCGTACTACAGGGGGCGATTCCTACAATGAGCAGTTCTTC
TRBV7-7	NA	TRBD2	TRBJ2-1	CASSLTGGPLNEQFF	TGTGCCAGCAGCTTAACGGGGGGGCCTCTAAATGAGCAGTTCTTC
TRBV7-3	NA	NA	TRBJ2-2	CASSFHGAGELFF	TGTGCCAGCAGCTTTCACGGGGCCGGGGAGCTGTTTTTT